This TCR beta chain comes out of a study of T cell responses to AZD1222 COVID-19 vaccine (TCRdb year 2021). Some background on the complete study: TCR sequencing was performed for roughly 250 trial participants, of whom about 200 were given two doses of AZD1222 and some 26 were given two doses of MenACWY control vaccine. Trial participants were enrolled by age into 18-55, 56-69 and 70-plus year subgroups, with around 140, 26 and 57 TCR-sequenced participants respectively.

This clone was detected a few times. Its antigen is not yet known. No much larger clone exists at a distance of one base, and base qualities are not known. This specimen's time point label, interpreted: about 28 days (+/-7) after the second vaccine dose. Because spike-specific TCR depth and breadth did not differ between the two schedules, AZD1222 recipients who got a second dose at roughly 4 weeks were pooled with those who got a second dose at roughly 12 weeks. The vaccinee samples were drawn from two UK trials, COV001 and COV002, one of which was a single-blind randomized controlled phase 2/3 trial testing AZD1222 (ChAdOx1 nCoV-19) in healthy adults. For TCRbeta chain sequencing, PBMC samples from trial participants were taken at day 0 and at day 28 after the second dose. From its cysteine to its phenylalanine, the CDR3 spans 15 amino acids. This entry keeps only the CDR3 DNA: 45 bases, framed from base 1. V was cut back by 0 bases and J by 8 bases, leaving a gap of 14 bases between them. For CDR1 and CDR2, the germline V gene lists LGHNA and YSLEER.

The CDR3 regions of human TCRbeta chains were analyzed by immunosequencing. In the authors' own workflow: TCRs in the repertoires were matched against a reference library of SARS-CoV-2-specific TCRs that had been generated with the MIRA antigen-specificity platform. Breadth meant the fraction of unique TCRs that were SARS-CoV-2-associated, whereas depth meant the fraction of total T cells that were SARS-CoV-2-associated. Each spike-specific TCR was assigned to its reactive spike region and to a CD4 or CD8 class using the MIRA data. Log10-transformed breadth and depth values were compared by one-way ANOVA with Sidak's multiple comparisons tests. The source is immuneACCESS, and TCRdb retained only in-frame sequences with V and J called. Part of the clones is not carried over; for the studies checked, unresolved V genes explain less than half of this, and the remainder is unexplained. V and J calls plus clone size are reproduced from that table; the DNA served to infer D and trimming. Counted in this sample were 80,000 to 85,000 clones; approximately 90% of them appeared once. More than 7.5% of the sample lies in the top ten.

General conclusions and limits of the study: After two AZD1222 doses, both the breadth and the depth of spike-specific TCRs were significantly higher than at day 0 and than in MenACWY recipients. Reportedly, close to half of the unique spike-specific TCRs recognized epitopes lying outside the regions that are mutated in the B.1.351 and B.1.1.7 variants. Conclusions about previously exposed vaccinees were limited because only a handful of AZD1222 recipients were SARS-CoV-2 seropositive at baseline. Because no day 14 peak-response samples were available, the repertoires could be characterized only after the peak T cell response. CD4 TCRs associated with the vaccine covered the entire spike protein, and the dominant responses were in regions 160-218 and 743-854. Participants were mostly white British and included more females than males, and it was suggested by the authors that clonal diversity may have been underestimated. The 56-69-year group was small, and its depth increase did not reach significance, likely because of low power.

Sample: peripheral blood, taken 28 days after the second AZD1222 dose. This TCR came from an adult who received the AZD1222 COVID-19 vaccine. The chain is encoded by TRBV4-3 joined to TRBJ2-1; no D gene is confidently identified. In nucleotide form, the sequence is TGCGCCAGCAGCCAAGATTTCGGGTTTAAACATGAGCAGTTCTTC. This is translated as CASSQDFGFKHEQFF.